The present TCR beta chain was sequenced within a study of T cell repertoires and Cas9 in healthy adults. Across the whole study: CD4 and CD8 compartments: SpCas9-reactive T cells profiled for potency, cytotoxicity, lineage. Findings of the study overall: SpCas9-reactive regulatory T cells reportedly mitigated SpCas9-reactive effector T cells in vitro.

As concerns this clone: Its antigen is unidentified.

This CDR3 has 14 amino acids. Trimming took off 6 bases at V and 4 bases at J, with 16 bases between the two ends. The germline gives CDR1 SGHNT, CDR2 YENEEA. Produced via immunoSEQ multiplex PCR; TCRdb's table is partial and in-frame only. The sample yields some 15,000 clones, about 89% seen once. The chain recombines TRBV11-3 with TRBJ2-7, with D unclear. The source is a human donor in good health. The sequenced sample was Tregs (CD4+, CD25+, CD127-, CD137-, CD154-) from PBMCs; culture status not recorded. The CDR3 DNA sequence: TGTGCCAGCAGACACCCGCCCAGCGTTTACGAGCAGTACTTC. Translation: CASRHPPSVYEQYF.